What follows are 10 T cell receptor beta chains derived from one specimen sequenced in a study of shared clonotypes between healthy human individuals. Naive-designated CD8 cells lacked CD45RO, were positively enriched for CCR7, and omitted terminally differentiated effector memory CD45RA+ cells. The data were produced by immunoSEQ multiplex PCR, yet TCRdb's version contains in-frame clones alone and is incomplete. The sample shows about 2,200,000 clones, around 93% of them seen only once. Specimen: naive CD8+ T cells from PBMCs. These receptors were collected from a man aged 18 to 29 in good health. Some clones in this sample may be carry-over from other donors' samples.

A remark on this clone: The same CDR3 arises from other DNA sequences in this sample as well. The V and J genes are TRBV27 and TRBJ2-7; D remains unclear. The V gene lost 2 bases and the J gene lost 2 bases, with 10 bases spanning the gap. The CDR3 runs 14 residues. Germline lookup yields CDR1 MNHEY and CDR2 SMNVEV (reference sequence). The CDR3: CASSLASGTYEQYF. CDR3 DNA sequence: TGTGCCAGCAGTTTAGCGTCAGGAACCTACGAGCAGTACTTC.

As to this clone: The identical CDR3 is also encoded by other nucleotide sequences in the sample. CDR3 amino acids: CASSVGQEQFF. CDR3 bases: TGTGCCAGCAGCGTGGGACAGGAGCAGTTCTTC. The V and J genes are TRBV9 and TRBJ2-1, with 7 positions matching TRBD1. V shed 2 bases, J shed 10 bases, and the junction held 0 bases outside the gene matches. Looked up from germline, CDR1 is SGDLS and CDR2 is YYNGEE. The CDR3 loop spans 11 amino acids.

The gene calls are TRBV2 and TRBJ2-7; TRBD1 or TRBD2 may be the D gene (5 bases each). The CDR3 sequence is 14 residues long. The V gene's germline CDR1 is SNHLY and CDR2 FYNNEI. Trimming cost V 7 bases and J 3 bases, with 16 bases left between them. The DNA for the CDR3 is TGTGCCAGCACAGAGGGACCTCCCTTCTACGAGCAGTACTTC. Encoded protein: CASTEGPPFYEQYF.

The J gene is TRBJ2-7, the V gene TRBV7-3; either TRBD1 or TRBD2 may fit D (5 bases each). V was pared by 2 bases and J by 4 bases, with 18 bases between. Germline V CDR1 and CDR2: SGHTA, FQGTGA. The CDR3 covers 16 residues. This chain's CDR3 is CASSLLPQGDLYEQYF. DNA of the CDR3: TGTGCCAGCAGCTTACTGCCCCAGGGAGATCTTTACGAGCAGTACTTC.

This chain links TRBV29-1 with TRBJ2-7; maybe TRBD1 (5 bases). The CDR3 contains 13 residues. Between the trimmed V and J ends, which lost 3 bases and 1 base, there was a span of 10 bases. Germline V gene data show CDR1 as SQVTM and CDR2 as ANQGSEA. CDR3 amino acids: CSVEVAGSYEQYF. In DNA form, the CDR3 reads TGCAGCGTTGAGGTGGCAGGGTCCTACGAGCAGTACTTC.

This clone was found a few times. The chain recombines TRBV19 with TRBJ1-5; no firm D call. CDR1 LNHDA and CDR2 SQIVND come from the germline V gene (reference sequence). The ends were cut back, 1 base at V and 0 bases at J, with 7 bases in the middle. The CDR3 is 15 residues long. CDR3 in DNA: TGTGCCAGTAGTATAGTTATGTATAGCAATCAGCCCCAGCATTTT. Encoded protein: CASSIVMYSNQPQHF.

The V call is TRBV7-9, the J call TRBJ2-5, with unresolved D. With 1 base removed from V and 2 bases from J, the gap between germline ends came to 11 bases. CDR3 length: 15 residues. The germline gives CDR1 SEHNR, CDR2 FQNEAQ (reference sequence). CDR3: CASSLDFREQETQYF. CDR3 nucleotides: TGTGCCAGCAGCTTAGACTTTAGGGAACAAGAGACCCAGTACTTC. Full variable domain (missing parts from reference TRBV7-9 and TRBJ2-5): DTGVSQNPRHKITKRGQNVTFRCDPISEHNRLYWYRQTLGQGPEFLTYFQNEAQLEKSRLLSDRFSAERPKGSFSTLEIQRTEQGDSAMYLCASSLDFREQETQYFGPGTRLLVL.

V is TRBV7-2 and J is TRBJ1-5; D is unclear. This CDR3 is built from 16 residues. Trimming left V 1 base short and J 1 base short, with 11 bases between. From germline, CDR1 is SGHTA and CDR2 FQGNSA. The CDR3 protein is CASSLELQKSNQPQHF. For the CDR3, the DNA is TGTGCCAGCAGCTTAGAATTACAGAAGAGCAATCAGCCCCAGCATTTT.

This clone was observed once. This chain uses TRBV19 with TRBJ2-7; D is perhaps TRBD1 or TRBD2 (5 bases each). V lost 5 bases, J lost 2 bases, and 13 bases lay in between. The CDR3 sequence is 14 residues long. Germline CDR1 and CDR2: LNHDA and SQIVND (reference sequence). CDR3 protein: CASSVRDDAYEQYF. CDR3 coding DNA: TGTGCCAGTAGTGTCCGGGACGACGCCTACGAGCAGTACTTC.

The CDR3 here is CASSQPTSGRAGEQYF. CDR3 in DNA: TGCGCCAGCAGCCAACCAACTAGCGGGAGGGCCGGCGAGCAGTACTTC. V and J are TRBV4-1 and TRBJ2-7; 13 nucleotides line up with TRBD2. Germline lookup yields CDR1 MGHRA and CDR2 YSYEKL. V was pared by 2 bases and J by 6 bases, with 7 bases of the junction left unmatched. The CDR3 length is 16 residues.